Listed here are 17 T cell receptor beta chains from one sample, sequenced in a study of cytomegalovirus exposure and HLA in healthy donors. 13 Jbeta primers and 60 Vbeta primers were used for the PCR. TCRdb keeps only in-frame clones here, not all; method: immunoSEQ multiplex PCR. The sample includes some 100,000 clones, 75% to 85% of them seen just once. Material: PBMCs. Every receptor here comes from a woman between 50 and 59 years old in good health and CMV-seropositive.

The chain is built from TRBV4-1 and TRBJ2-5, with 8 nucleotides matching TRBD2. The J call is uncertain, as TRBJ2-7 better fits the DNA end. This CDR3 has 15 amino acids. Germline loops: CDR1 MGHRA, CDR2 YSYEKL. CDR3 in DNA: TGCGCCAGCAGCCGCCAGCGGGAGACATCCTACGAGCAGTACTTC. Translated, it gives CASSRQRETSYEQYF.

This clone was detected only a few times. The chain links TRBV5-6 to TRBJ2-6; TRBD2 is a possible D gene (5 bases). Trimming stripped 5 bases from V and 2 bases from J, with 14 bases between. CDR1 and CDR2 (germline): SGHDT, YYEEEE. The CDR3 is 16 amino acids. CDR3 in amino acids: CASSSGGPTGANVLTF. For the CDR3, the DNA is TGTGCCAGCAGTTCAGGAGGCCCAACTGGGGCCAACGTCCTGACTTTC.

The chain recombines TRBV11-2 with TRBJ2-1, with a possible D match to TRBD1 (5 bases). The V end lost 3 bases, the J end lost 3 bases, and 6 bases lay between the germline ends. This CDR3 is built from 13 residues. The germline gives CDR1 SGHAT, CDR2 FQNNGV. CDR3 residues: CASSFDSYNEQFF. The CDR3 DNA reads as TGTGCCAGCAGCTTCGACAGCTACAATGAGCAGTTCTTC.

CDR3 amino acids: CASSLESQVNEQFF. The DNA of the CDR3 is TGTGCCAGCAGCTTAGAGTCCCAGGTGAATGAGCAGTTCTTC. The chain links TRBV11-2 to TRBJ2-1; D not resolved. With 0 bases removed from V and 7 bases from J, the gap between germline ends came to 10 bases. The CDR3 consists of 14 residues. CDR1 and CDR2 from the germline V gene are SGHAT and FQNNGV. Full variable domain (outside the CDR3, taken from reference TRBV11-2 and TRBJ2-1): EAGVAQSPRYKIIEKRQSVAFWCNPISGHATLYWYQQILGQGPKLLIQFQNNGVVDDSQLPKDRFSAERLKGVDSTLKIQPAKLEDSAVYLCASSLESQVNEQFFGPGTRLTVL.

This clone was detected a few times. The chain recombines TRBV2 with TRBJ2-3; D ambiguous. V lost 8 bases and J 4 bases, leaving 13 bases between the germline ends. CDR1 and CDR2 (germline): SNHLY, FYNNEI. This CDR3 has 13 residues. The CDR3 DNA is TGTGCCAGCCATGAAGCTACACCAGATACGCAGTATTTT. Amino acid sequence: CASHEATPDTQYF.

The rearrangement uses TRBV2 and TRBJ1-1, with D perhaps matching TRBD1 (6 bases). This CDR3 has 13 residues. Trimming pared 8 bases from V and 11 bases from J, leaving 21 bases between. From germline, CDR1 is SNHLY and CDR2 FYNNEI. In DNA form, the CDR3 reads TGTGCCAGCCCAGGGGCCCCCGAAACTCAGGCTTTCTTT. Its translation: CASPGAPETQAFF.

The gene calls are TRBV6-6 and TRBJ2-2, with 7 nucleotides matching TRBD1. The CDR3 is 16 residues long. From germline, CDR1 is MNHNY and CDR2 SVGAGI (reference sequence). The V and J ends lost 5 bases and 5 bases, in that order; junction bases with no gene match: 11. The CDR3 coding sequence is TGTGCCAGCAGTGTAAACACAGGGGTAACGACCGGGGAGCTGTTTTTT. Translation gives CASSVNTGVTTGELFF.

There are a few counts of this clone. CDR3 sequence: CASSFLQISSGANVLTF. CDR3 bases: TGTGCCAGCAGTTTCCTACAGATTAGCTCTGGGGCCAACGTCCTGACTTTC. This chain uses TRBV27 with TRBJ2-6, with D hard to call. Germline V CDR1 and CDR2: MNHEY, SMNVEV (reference sequence). CDR3 length equals 17 residues. Trimming took off 3 bases at V and 0 bases at J, with 12 bases between the two ends.

This clone was seen only a few times. The gene calls are TRBV4-1 and TRBJ2-1; 10 bases fit TRBD2. Germline loops: CDR1 MGHRA, CDR2 YSYEKL. This CDR3 spans 17 amino acids. V shed 1 base, J shed 7 bases, and the junction held 10 bases outside the gene matches. The CDR3: CASSQVVVASGRNEQFF. As DNA, the CDR3 is TGCGCCAGCAGCCAAGTGGTCGTGGCTAGCGGGAGAAATGAGCAGTTCTTC.

The chain combines TRBV7-8 with TRBJ1-3; no clear D gene. V lost 2 bases, J lost 0 bases, and 8 bases lay in between. The CDR3 spans 15 residues. Germline V gene lookup returns CDR1 SGHVS and CDR2 FQNEAQ. The CDR3 loop reads CASSLMGLSGNTIYF. As DNA, the CDR3 is TGTGCCAGCAGCTTAATGGGCCTCTCTGGAAACACCATATATTTT.

This chain joins TRBV30 and TRBJ1-1; D call uncertain. The CDR3 runs to 10 residues. Trimming removed 5 bases from V and 8 bases from J, with 9 bases in between. Germline V CDR1 and CDR2: GTSNPN, SVGIG (reference sequence). The CDR3 coding sequence is TGTGCCTGGGGCGGTACCGAAGCTTTCTTT. It encodes CAWGGTEAFF. Using reference TRBV30 and TRBJ1-1 for the parts outside the CDR3, the full variable domain is SQTIHQWPATLVQPVGSPLSLECTVEGTSNPNLYWYRQAAGRGLQLLFYSVGIGQISSEVPQNLSASRPQDRQFILSSKKLLLSDSGFYLCAWGGTEAFFGQGTRLTVV.

The chain is built from TRBV18 and TRBJ2-6; possibly TRBD2 for D (6 bases). The germline V gene has CDR1 KGHSH and CDR2 LQKENI. This CDR3 is built from 19 residues. Trimming took off 5 bases at V and 0 bases at J, with 20 bases between the two ends. The CDR3 is CASSSIPGLSSSGANVLTF. For the CDR3, the DNA is TGTGCCAGCTCATCAATCCCGGGACTCTCCAGCTCTGGGGCCAACGTCCTGACTTTC.

The V and J genes are TRBV2 and TRBJ1-2, with D perhaps TRBD1 (5 bases). CDR3 size: 14 residues. V was shortened by 7 bases and J by 1 base, with 13 bases between the two germline ends. CDR1 is SNHLY, CDR2 FYNNEI, per germline. CDR3 sequence reads: CASNAGGVNYGYTF. Here the CDR3 DNA reads TGTGCCAGCAACGCCGGGGGGGTTAACTATGGCTACACCTTC.

V and J are TRBV15 and TRBJ2-5, with D uncertain. CDR1 and CDR2 (germline): LNHNV, YYDKDF (reference sequence). Trimming shortened V by 2 bases and J by 5 bases, and 15 bases separated the two germline ends. The CDR3 runs to 15 residues. The CDR3 DNA follows: TGTGCCACCAGCAGACGCCGACTGGATGGGGAGACCCAGTACTTC. It translates to CATSRRRLDGETQYF.

In the case of this clone: At one end the junction does not follow the germline gene, possibly because of a read error. The chain has TRBV7-7 and TRBJ2-5, with 10 bases fitting TRBD2. The CDR3 covers 15 residues. In germline, CDR1 is SSHAT, CDR2 FNYEAQ (reference sequence). CDR3 sequence: CASSLGASGRETQYF. The CDR3 coding sequence is TGTGCTAGCAGCTTAGGTGCTAGCGGGAGAGAGACCCAGTACTTC. The full variable domain, in which reference TRBV7-7 and TRBJ2-5 provide the parts outside the CDR3, is GAGVSQSPRYKVTKRGQDVTLRCDPISSHATLYWYQQALGQGPEFLTYFNYEAQPDKSGLPSDRFSAERPEGSISTLTIQRTEQRDSAMYRCASSLGASGRETQYFGPGTRLLVL.

This clone occurred once. CDR3 in amino acids: CASSLLGTSGGDNEQFF. For the CDR3, the DNA is TGTGCCAGCAGCTTATTGGGGACTAGCGGGGGGGACAATGAGCAGTTCTTC. The chain carries TRBV7-8 and TRBJ2-1, with TRBD2 matching over 16 bases. The CDR3 sequence is 17 residues long. CDR1 is SGHVS, CDR2 FQNEAQ, per germline. The J segment lost 5 bases and the V segment lost 2 bases, leaving 3 bases of the junction unmatched. The complete variable domain, with remaining parts taken from reference TRBV7-8 and TRBJ2-1, reads GAGVSQSPRYKVAKRGQDVALRCDPISGHVSLFWYQQALGQGPEFLTYFQNEAQLDKSGLPSDRFFAERPEGSVSTLKIQRTQQEDSAVYLCASSLLGTSGGDNEQFFGPGTRLTVL.

The genes are TRBV30 and TRBJ1-4; TRBD1 matches 7 bases. The junction had 7 bases not matched to a gene; V was cut back by 2 bases and J by 7 bases. The CDR3 is made up of 14 amino acids. Germline V gene data show CDR1 as GTSNPN and CDR2 as SVGIG (reference sequence). CDR3 amino acids: CAWSLRGKSEKLFF. The DNA for the CDR3 is TGTGCCTGGAGTCTCAGGGGGAAAAGTGAAAAACTGTTTTTT.